What follows are 28 T cell receptor beta chains derived from one specimen sequenced in a study of blood T cells in healthy people across ages. For the second PCR, which ran for roughly 6 to 12 cycles, a sample-barcoded 5' primer and a J-beta primer mix were used. TCRdb passed the 5' RACE reads through MiXCR, listing each CDR3 protein once. The sample lists about 1.8 million distinct CDR3 sequences, roughly 49% occurring once. Sequenced material: blood. These receptors all come from a woman in her thirties or forties in good health.

The sample holds a few counts of this clonotype. The V gene is TRBV7-2, the J gene TRBJ2-5; 10 bases are shared with TRBD1. Trimming removed 4 bases from V and 4 bases from J; junction bases left unmatched: 9. The CDR3 has 16 residues. Germline-derived CDR1 and CDR2 are SGHTA and FQGNSA. The CDR3 loop is CASSWEGTGARETQYF. The CDR3 DNA sequence: TGTGCCAGCAGCTGGGAAGGGACAGGGGCCCGAGAGACCCAGTACTTC.

This clonotype was counted only a few times. This chain uses TRBV6-5 with TRBJ2-5; 8 nucleotides align to TRBD1. The closer fit of TRBJ2-7 to the DNA end suggests the J call may be wrong. Germline V gene lookup returns CDR1 MNHEY and CDR2 SVGAGI. CDR3 length: 15 residues. CDR3 coding DNA: TGTGCCAGCAGTCCGGACAGGGCCCCTTTCTACGAGCAGTACTTC. It translates to CASSPDRAPFYEQYF.

This clonotype was counted a single time. V gene TRBV6-1 combines with J gene TRBJ2-6; tentative D call: TRBD2 (7 bases). Germline assignment: CDR1 MNHNS and CDR2 SASEGT. The CDR3 loop spans 16 amino acids. The V end was cut by 1 base, the J end by 2 bases, with 9 bases between. Written as DNA, the CDR3 is TGTGCCAGCAGTGAAGAGGGGGGGACTGGGGCCAACGTCCTGACTTTC. Residues: CASSEEGGTGANVLTF.

This chain links TRBV2 with TRBJ2-6; TRBD1 aligns across 11 bases. The trim removed 11 bases at V and 0 bases at J, leaving 9 bases unmatched. The CDR3 runs 17 residues. Germline CDR1 SNHLY, CDR2 FYNNEI. This chain's CDR3 is CAGTGGLPPSGANVLTF. The CDR3 nucleotides are TGTGCCGGGACAGGGGGACTACCCCCCTCTGGGGCCAACGTCCTGACTTTC.

The chain combines TRBV4-2 with TRBJ1-4; D not certain. Germline CDR1 and CDR2: LGHNA and YNFKEQ. The CDR3 consists of 15 residues. V was pared by 1 base and J by 4 bases, with 10 bases between. The CDR3: CASSQVRQNNEKLFF. CDR3 bases: TGTGCCAGCAGCCAAGTTAGGCAGAATAATGAAAAACTGTTTTTT.

J is TRBJ2-3 and V is TRBV4-2, with 9 bases matching TRBD2. V lost 1 base, J lost 5 bases, and 7 bases stayed unmatched. The length of the CDR3 is 16 residues. Germline loops: CDR1 LGHNA, CDR2 YNFKEQ. This chain's CDR3 is CASSQVGWRGGDTQYF. The CDR3 nucleotides are TGTGCCAGCAGCCAAGTTGGGTGGCGGGGGGGAGATACGCAGTATTTT.

This chain connects TRBV6-6 to TRBJ1-2; D is unclear. The germline V and J ends were trimmed by 2 bases and 6 bases, with 13 bases remaining between them. Germline values: CDR1 MNHNY, CDR2 SVGAGI (reference sequence). The CDR3 spans 14 residues. The CDR3: CASSYDPAPDGYTF. Written as DNA, the CDR3 is TGTGCCAGCAGTTACGACCCGGCGCCGGATGGCTACACCTTC.

The V gene is TRBV20-1, the J gene TRBJ1-2; D call uncertain. Trimming took 7 bases from V and 8 from J, leaving 20 bases between them. In germline, CDR1 is DFQATT, CDR2 SNEGSKA (reference sequence). The CDR3 runs 13 residues. In nucleotides, the CDR3 is TGCAGTGGGATACAAAGTTGGGGTGGCGGCTACACCTTC. It translates to CSGIQSWGGGYTF.

V is TRBV20-1 and J is TRBJ1-4; maybe TRBD1 (5 bases). CDR3 length: 13 amino acids. The germline gives CDR1 DFQATT, CDR2 SNEGSKA (reference sequence). The V and J ends lost 6 bases and 8 bases respectively, with 16 bases between them. The CDR3 loop is CSALRTFGEKLFF. CDR3 DNA sequence: TGCAGTGCACTAAGGACATTCGGGGAAAAACTGTTTTTT.

The rearrangement joins TRBV10-3 to TRBJ2-5, with 12 positions matching TRBD2. The trim removed 0 bases at V and 5 bases at J, leaving 4 bases unmatched. In germline, CDR1 is ENHRY, CDR2 SYGVKD. This CDR3 region has 16 residues. CDR3 DNA: TGTGCCATCAGTGAGTCGGCACTAGCGGGGGGTGAGACCCAGTACTTC. Encoded protein: CAISESALAGGETQYF.

The chain employs TRBV10-3 and TRBJ2-1, with D perhaps being TRBD1 or TRBD2 (6 bases each). V lost 7 bases, J lost 0 bases, and 13 bases lay in between. This CDR3 comprises 15 residues. Germline values: CDR1 ENHRY, CDR2 SYGVKD. CDR3 loop: CAIKGDGGSYNEQFF. The CDR3 DNA reads as TGTGCCATCAAGGGGGACGGGGGCTCCTACAATGAGCAGTTCTTC.

The V and J genes are TRBV3-1 and TRBJ2-7, with D possibly being TRBD2 (6 bases). The CDR3 extends over 16 amino acids. Germline V CDR1 and CDR2: LGHDT, YNNKEL (reference sequence). Trimming removed 0 bases at V and 0 bases at J, with 12 bases between. This CDR3 is CASSQDSQRASYEQYF. CDR3 DNA sequence: TGTGCCAGCAGCCAAGATTCCCAGCGGGCCTCCTACGAGCAGTACTTC.

This clonotype came up many times. The chain uses TRBV29-1 and TRBJ2-5; 8 bases fit TRBD2. CDR1 and CDR2 from the germline V gene are SQVTM and ANQGSEA. Trimming at V came to 6 bases and at J to 7 bases, leaving 19 bases not matched to a gene. CDR3 length equals 16 residues. The CDR3 loop is CSVREGGARTFGTQYF. CDR3 DNA: TGCAGCGTCCGGGAGGGGGGGGCGCGAACTTTCGGGACCCAGTACTTC.

In its sample, this clonotype was seen a few times. The chain couples TRBV12-3 or TRBV12-4 to TRBJ2-1; 7 bases align to TRBD1. V lost 1 base to trimming and J lost 3 bases; unmatched junction nucleotides: 3. The CDR3 is 15 amino acids. CDR3 protein: CASSLEQGLYNEQFF. The CDR3 nucleotides are TGTGCCAGCAGTTTAGAACAGGGGCTCTACAATGAGCAGTTCTTC.

Only a few counts were recorded for this clonotype. This rearrangement joins TRBV4-2 to TRBJ2-3; possibly TRBD2 for D (7 bases). The CDR3 is 16 residues long. CDR1 and CDR2 (germline): LGHNA, YNFKEQ. V gave up 0 bases and J gave up 6 bases, with 16 bases separating them. CDR3 DNA: TGTGCCAGCAGCCAAGAAAGAAGGACTAGGGGGGATACGCAGTATTTT. Translating it yields CASSQERRTRGDTQYF.

There are a few counts of this clonotype. The rearrangement joins TRBV20-1 to TRBJ2-1, with 7 bases aligning to TRBD2. This CDR3 comprises 16 residues. Trimming cost V 6 bases and J 0 bases; bases outside gene matches: 11. Germline V gives CDR1 DFQATT, CDR2 SNEGSKA (reference sequence). This chain's CDR3 is CSAAFREENSYNEQFF. In DNA, the CDR3 is TGCAGTGCGGCATTCCGGGAGGAAAACTCCTACAATGAGCAGTTCTTC.

There are a few counts of this clonotype. This chain uses TRBV6-1 with TRBJ2-3; TRBD1 might be the D (5 bases). CDR1 MNHNS and CDR2 SASEGT come from the germline V gene. This CDR3 has 16 residues. Deletions cut 4 bases from V and 2 bases from J, with 16 bases between. The CDR3 here is CASSGTLRAHTDTQYF. Here the CDR3 DNA reads TGTGCCAGCAGTGGGACGCTCAGGGCCCACACAGATACGCAGTATTTT.

A few counts support this clonotype. The gene calls are TRBV7-2 and TRBJ2-5; 9 positions agree with TRBD2. V shed 3 bases and J 4 bases; nucleotides not matched to a gene: 6. The CDR3 is 15 residues long. Germline CDR1 reads SGHTA; CDR2 reads FQGNSA. The CDR3: CASSLGGGEAETQYF. CDR3 bases: TGTGCCAGCAGCTTGGGCGGGGGGGAGGCAGAGACCCAGTACTTC.

This clonotype was detected a few times. The chain links TRBV7-9 to TRBJ2-1; tentatively, D is TRBD1 (9 bases). Per the germline V gene, CDR1 is SEHNR and CDR2 is FQNEAQ (reference sequence). Trimming stripped 6 bases from V and 0 bases from J, with 24 bases between. The CDR3 extends over 19 amino acids. The chain's CDR3 is CASRSGQGALAVSYNEQFF. CDR3 sequence (DNA): TGTGCCAGCAGATCGGGACAGGGAGCACTAGCGGTCTCCTACAATGAGCAGTTCTTC.

This chain connects TRBV27 to TRBJ2-7; D ambiguous. Gene TRBJ2-5 matches the end of the DNA better, so the J call may be wrong. CDR1 and CDR2 (germline): MNHEY, SMNVEV (reference sequence). This CDR3 has 15 residues. This chain's CDR3 is CASSFYSGKEETQYF. The CDR3 coding sequence is TGTGCCAGCAGTTTTTACTCCGGAAAGGAAGAGACCCAGTACTTC.

The V and J genes are TRBV7-2 and TRBJ2-7; D assignment may be TRBD1 or TRBD2 (5 bases each). The CDR3 totals 15 residues. The V gene's germline CDR1 is SGHTA and CDR2 FQGNSA. V was pared by 2 bases and J by 2 bases, with 13 bases between. The CDR3 DNA reads TGTGCCAGCAGCTTAATCAGGGACCGCGCCTACGAGCAGTACTTC. This translates into CASSLIRDRAYEQYF.

The chain joins TRBV29-1 to TRBJ2-3; 8 nucleotides agree with TRBD1. This CDR3 comprises 14 residues. The junction had 7 bases not matched to a gene; V was cut back by 4 bases and J by 4 bases. CDR1 SQVTM and CDR2 ANQGSEA come from the germline V gene. The CDR3 protein is CSVVGRGRADTQYF. The CDR3 DNA reads TGCAGCGTTGTCGGCAGGGGGCGTGCAGATACGCAGTATTTT.

This chain connects TRBV4-1 to TRBJ1-2; 12 bases fit TRBD1. CDR3 length equals 18 residues. CDR1 and CDR2 from the germline V gene are MGHRA and YSYEKL. V lost 1 base, J lost 6 bases, and 12 bases stayed unmatched. CDR3 coding DNA: TGCGCCAGCAGCCAAGTACTCTTAACGGGACAGGGGGCCGATGGCTACACCTTC. Translating gives CASSQVLLTGQGADGYTF.

V usage is TRBV29-1 and J usage is TRBJ2-1, with 9 nucleotides matching TRBD2. Per the germline V gene, CDR1 is SQVTM and CDR2 is ANQGSEA. V lost 3 bases, J lost 4 bases, and 4 bases stayed unmatched. The CDR3 is made up of 14 amino acids. The CDR3 loop reads CSVEGSGRYNEQFF. The CDR3 DNA follows: TGCAGCGTTGAGGGTAGCGGGAGATACAATGAGCAGTTCTTC.

This chain uses TRBV6-2 or TRBV6-3 with TRBJ2-3, with 9 bases aligning to TRBD1. CDR1 and CDR2 from the germline V gene are MNHEY and SVGEGT. The CDR3 has 13 residues. V was pared by 2 bases and J by 9 bases, with 3 bases of the junction left unmatched. The CDR3 nucleotides read TGTGCCAGCAGTTACCCCGGACAGGGGACGCAGTATTTT. Encoded protein: CASSYPGQGTQYF.

The V gene is TRBV20-1, the J gene TRBJ2-1, with D unclear. Trimming pared 0 bases from V and 14 bases from J, leaving 8 bases between. CDR3 length equals 10 residues. CDR1 and CDR2 (germline): DFQATT, SNEGSKA (reference sequence). CDR3 DNA sequence: TGCAGTGCTAGAGATGCTAAGGAGTTCTTC. Translation gives CSARDAKEFF.

The V and J genes are TRBV7-9 and TRBJ2-3; 10 bases are a match to TRBD2. With V trimmed by 5 bases and J by 0 bases, 8 bases remained unmatched. Germline CDR1 is SEHNR and CDR2 is FQNEAQ (reference sequence). CDR3 length: 17 amino acids. CDR3 coding DNA: TGTGCCAGCAGCAGCGATCTAGCGGGGGCTAGCACAGATACGCAGTATTTT. Its translation is CASSSDLAGASTDTQYF.

This clonotype was detected only a few times. The V call is TRBV7-2, the J call TRBJ2-6, with D possibly TRBD2 on 6 matching bases. Trimming stripped 3 bases from V and 0 bases from J, with 15 bases between. CDR1 SGHTA and CDR2 FQGNSA come from the germline V gene. The CDR3 contains 18 residues. The CDR3 coding sequence is TGTGCCAGCAGCTTCGGCGGGGAGGCTCTCTCTGGGGCCAACGTCCTGACTTTC. This encodes CASSFGGEALSGANVLTF. The whole variable domain, filled in from reference TRBV7-2 and TRBJ2-6, reads GAGVSQSPSNKVTEKGKDVELRCDPISGHTALYWYRQSLGQGLEFLIYFQGNSAPDKSGLPSDRFSAERTGGSVSTLTIQRTQQEDSAVYLCASSFGGEALSGANVLTFGAGSRLTVL.